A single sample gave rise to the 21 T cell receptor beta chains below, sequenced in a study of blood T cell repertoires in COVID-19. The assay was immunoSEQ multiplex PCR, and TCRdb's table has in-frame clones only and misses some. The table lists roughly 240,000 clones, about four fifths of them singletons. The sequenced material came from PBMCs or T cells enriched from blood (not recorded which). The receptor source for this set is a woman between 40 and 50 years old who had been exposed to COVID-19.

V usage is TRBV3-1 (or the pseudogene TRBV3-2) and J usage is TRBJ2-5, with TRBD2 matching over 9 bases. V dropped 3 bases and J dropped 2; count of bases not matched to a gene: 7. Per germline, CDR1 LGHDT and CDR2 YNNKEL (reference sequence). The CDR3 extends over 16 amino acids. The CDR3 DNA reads TGTGCCAGCAGCCACGGCAGCGGGGGGCTACAAGAGACCCAGTACTTC. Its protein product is CASSHGSGGLQETQYF.

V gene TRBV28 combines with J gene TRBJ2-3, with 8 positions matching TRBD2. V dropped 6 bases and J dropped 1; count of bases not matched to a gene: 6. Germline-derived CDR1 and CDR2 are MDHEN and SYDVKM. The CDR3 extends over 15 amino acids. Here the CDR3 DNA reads TGTGCCAGCAGCCGAGCGGGGGACGGCACAGATACGCAGTATTTT. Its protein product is CASSRAGDGTDTQYF. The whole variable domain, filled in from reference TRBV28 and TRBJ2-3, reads DVKVTQSSRYLVKRTGEKVFLECVQDMDHENMFWYRQDPGLGLRLIYFSYDVKMKEKGDIPEGYSVSREKKERFSLILESASTNQTSMYLCASSRAGDGTDTQYFGPGTRLTVL.

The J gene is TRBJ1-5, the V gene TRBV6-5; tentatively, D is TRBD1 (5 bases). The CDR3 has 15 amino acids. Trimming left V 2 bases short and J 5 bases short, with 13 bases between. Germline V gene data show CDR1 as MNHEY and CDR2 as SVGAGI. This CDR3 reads CASSYVGGSDQPQHF. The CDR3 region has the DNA TGTGCCAGCAGTTACGTGGGGGGGTCAGATCAGCCCCAGCATTTT.

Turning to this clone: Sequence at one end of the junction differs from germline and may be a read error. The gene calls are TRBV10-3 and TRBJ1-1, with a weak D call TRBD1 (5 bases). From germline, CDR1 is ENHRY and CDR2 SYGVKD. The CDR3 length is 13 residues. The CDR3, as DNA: TGTGCCATCGGTGCAGGGTTGAACCCTGAAGCTTTCTTT. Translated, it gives CAIGAGLNPEAFF.

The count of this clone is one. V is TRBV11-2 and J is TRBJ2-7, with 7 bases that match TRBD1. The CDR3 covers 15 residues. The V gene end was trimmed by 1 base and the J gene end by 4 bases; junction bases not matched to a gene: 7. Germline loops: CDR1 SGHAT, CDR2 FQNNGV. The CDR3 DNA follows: TGTGCCAGCAGCTTAGGTCGACAGGGCCGGTACGAGCAGTACTTC. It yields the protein CASSLGRQGRYEQYF.

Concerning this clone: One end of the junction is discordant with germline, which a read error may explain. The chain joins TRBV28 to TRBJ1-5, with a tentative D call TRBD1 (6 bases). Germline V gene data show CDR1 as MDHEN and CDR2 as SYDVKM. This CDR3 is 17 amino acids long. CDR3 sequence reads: CASSLDQGSYSNQPQHF. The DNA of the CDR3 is TGTGCCAGCAGCCTGGATCAGGGGTCATATAGCAATCAACCCCAGCATTTT.

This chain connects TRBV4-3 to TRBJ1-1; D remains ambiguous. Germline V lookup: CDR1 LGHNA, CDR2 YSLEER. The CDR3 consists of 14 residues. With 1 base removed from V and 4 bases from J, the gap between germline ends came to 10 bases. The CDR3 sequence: CASSQGGTTTEAFF. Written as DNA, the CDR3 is TGCGCCAGCAGCCAAGGAGGAACGACCACTGAAGCTTTCTTT.

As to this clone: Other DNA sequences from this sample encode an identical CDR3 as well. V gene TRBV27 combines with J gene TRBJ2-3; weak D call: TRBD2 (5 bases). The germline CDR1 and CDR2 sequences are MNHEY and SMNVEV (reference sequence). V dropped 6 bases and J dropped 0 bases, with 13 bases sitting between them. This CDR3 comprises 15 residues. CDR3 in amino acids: CASSPSGGSTDTQYF. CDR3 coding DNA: TGTGCCAGCAGCCCCTCGGGCGGGAGCACAGATACGCAGTATTTT.

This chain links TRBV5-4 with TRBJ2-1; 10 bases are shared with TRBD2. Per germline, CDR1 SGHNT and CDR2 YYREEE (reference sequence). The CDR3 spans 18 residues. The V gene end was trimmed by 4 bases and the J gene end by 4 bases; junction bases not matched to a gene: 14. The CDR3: CASSELAGAPKIYNEQFF. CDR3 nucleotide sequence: TGTGCCAGCAGCGAGCTAGCGGGGGCCCCGAAAATATACAATGAGCAGTTCTTC.

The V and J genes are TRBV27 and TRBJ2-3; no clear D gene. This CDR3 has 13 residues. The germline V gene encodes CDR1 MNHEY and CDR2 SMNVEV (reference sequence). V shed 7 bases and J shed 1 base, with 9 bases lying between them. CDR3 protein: CASKKRGTDTQYF. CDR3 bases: TGTGCCAGCAAAAAGCGAGGCACAGATACGCAGTATTTT.

The DNA of the CDR3 is TGTGCCAGCAGGTACAGCGGGGGCCAGATGGAAGAGCAGTACTTC. Translating it yields CASRYSGGQMEEQYF. The chain uses TRBV28 and TRBJ2-7; 8 nucleotides match TRBD2. Per the germline V gene, CDR1 is MDHEN and CDR2 is SYDVKM. V dropped 6 bases and J dropped 7; count of bases not matched to a gene: 14. This CDR3 has 15 amino acids.

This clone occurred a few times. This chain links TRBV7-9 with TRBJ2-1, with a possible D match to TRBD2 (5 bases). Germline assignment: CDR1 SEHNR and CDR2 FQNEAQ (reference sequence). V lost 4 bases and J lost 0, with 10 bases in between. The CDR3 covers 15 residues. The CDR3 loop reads CASSSGLSSYNEQFF. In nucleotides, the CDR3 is TGTGCCAGCAGCTCCGGACTTAGCTCCTACAATGAGCAGTTCTTC. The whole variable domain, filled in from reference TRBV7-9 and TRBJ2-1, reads DTGVSQNPRHKITKRGQNVTFRCDPISEHNRLYWYRQTLGQGPEFLTYFQNEAQLEKSRLLSDRFSAERPKGSFSTLEIQRTEQGDSAMYLCASSSGLSSYNEQFFGPGTRLTVL.

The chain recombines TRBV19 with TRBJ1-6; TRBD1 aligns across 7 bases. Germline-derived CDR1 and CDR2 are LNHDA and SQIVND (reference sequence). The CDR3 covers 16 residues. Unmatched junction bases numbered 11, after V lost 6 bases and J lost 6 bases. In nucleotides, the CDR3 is TGTGCCAGTAGCCCACTTAGCCAGGGGGGTAATTCACCCCTCCACTTT. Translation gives CASSPLSQGGNSPLHF.

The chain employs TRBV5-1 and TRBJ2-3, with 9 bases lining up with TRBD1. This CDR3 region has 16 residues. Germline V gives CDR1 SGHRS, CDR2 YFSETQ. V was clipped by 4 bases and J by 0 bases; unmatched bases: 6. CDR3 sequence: CASSAGQGPSTDTQYF. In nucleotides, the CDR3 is TGCGCCAGCAGCGCGGGACAGGGCCCTAGCACAGATACGCAGTATTTT.

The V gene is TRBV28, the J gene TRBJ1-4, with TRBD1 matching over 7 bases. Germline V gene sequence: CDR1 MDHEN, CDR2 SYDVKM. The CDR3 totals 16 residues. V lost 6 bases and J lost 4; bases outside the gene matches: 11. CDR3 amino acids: CASSSPGRGDNEKLFF. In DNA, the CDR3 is TGTGCCAGCAGCTCCCCTGGCAGGGGGGATAATGAAAAACTGTTTTTT. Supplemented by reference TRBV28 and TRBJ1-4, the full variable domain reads DVKVTQSSRYLVKRTGEKVFLECVQDMDHENMFWYRQDPGLGLRLIYFSYDVKMKEKGDIPEGYSVSREKKERFSLILESASTNQTSMYLCASSSPGRGDNEKLFFGSGTQLSVL.

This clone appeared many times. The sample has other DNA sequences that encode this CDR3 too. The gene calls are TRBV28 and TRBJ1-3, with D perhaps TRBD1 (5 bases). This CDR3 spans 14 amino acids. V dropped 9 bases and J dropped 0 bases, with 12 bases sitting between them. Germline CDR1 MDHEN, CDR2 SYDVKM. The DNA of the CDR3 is TGTGCCAGTTCGACAGAGAGCTCTGGAAACACCATATATTTT. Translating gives CASSTESSGNTIYF.

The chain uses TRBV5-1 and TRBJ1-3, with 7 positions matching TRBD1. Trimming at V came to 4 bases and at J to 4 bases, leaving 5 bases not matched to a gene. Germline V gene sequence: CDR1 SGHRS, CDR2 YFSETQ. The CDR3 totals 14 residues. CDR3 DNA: TGCGCCAGCAGCACGACAGGGATCGGAAACACCATATATTTT. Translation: CASSTTGIGNTIYF.

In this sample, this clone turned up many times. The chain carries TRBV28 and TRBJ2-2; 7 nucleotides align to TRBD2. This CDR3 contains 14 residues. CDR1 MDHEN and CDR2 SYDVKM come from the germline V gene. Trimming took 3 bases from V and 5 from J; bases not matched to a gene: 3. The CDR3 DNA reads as TGTGCCAGCAGTTTGGGGGAGGGGACCGGGGAGCTGTTTTTT. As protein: CASSLGEGTGELFF.

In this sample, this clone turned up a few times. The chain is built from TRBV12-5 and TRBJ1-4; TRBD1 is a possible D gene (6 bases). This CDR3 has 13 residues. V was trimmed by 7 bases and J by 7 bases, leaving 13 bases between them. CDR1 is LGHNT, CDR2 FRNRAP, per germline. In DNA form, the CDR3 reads TGTGCTAGTGCCGGGGGGCAGGGTGAAAAACTGTTTTTT. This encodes CASAGGQGEKLFF.

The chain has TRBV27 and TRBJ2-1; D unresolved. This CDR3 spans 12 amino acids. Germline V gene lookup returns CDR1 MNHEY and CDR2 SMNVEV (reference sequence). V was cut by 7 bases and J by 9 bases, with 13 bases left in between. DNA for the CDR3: TGTGCCAGCACCCGACTCGACGGTGAGCAGTTCTTC. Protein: CASTRLDGEQFF.

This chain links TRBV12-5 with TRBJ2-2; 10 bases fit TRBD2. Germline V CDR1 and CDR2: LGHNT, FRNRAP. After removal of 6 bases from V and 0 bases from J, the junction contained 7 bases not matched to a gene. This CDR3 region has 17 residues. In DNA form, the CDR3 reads TGTGCTAGTGGACCCGAGCTAGCGGGGGCGAACACCGGGGAGCTGTTTTTT. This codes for CASGPELAGANTGELFF.